This TCR beta chain was found in a study of CD8 T cells in Susac syndrome. Reverse transcription of about 0.45 to 1 ug RNA was carried out with random hexamers. TCRdb processed the immunoSEQ multiplex PCR reads anew with MiXCR; each CDR3 protein has one entry. The table includes some 120,000 distinct CDR3 sequences, about 95% detected once. J lost 5 bases, V lost 0 bases, and 13 bases had no gene match. CDR1 is LGHNA and CDR2 is YNFKEQ in the germline V gene. The CDR3 length is 18 residues. The sequence was collected from a human donor in good health. The chain links TRBV4-2 to TRBJ2-3, with 8 positions matching TRBD2. Sequenced sample: CD4+ T cells from PBMCs. The CDR3 DNA follows: TGTGCCAGCAGCCAAGATAGGGCGGGAGGCCCCGCACGAGATACGCAGTATTTT. The encoded protein is CASSQDRAGGPARDTQYF.